This note documents a single T cell receptor beta chain sequence. These data come from a study of blood T cell repertoires in COVID-19. Study background: From T cells, B-cell-depleted T cells, or PBMCs came the material, which was cDNA or gDNA.

This table comes from immunoSEQ multiplex PCR, and its TCRdb copy is limited to in-frame clones, with some not included. The sample consists of a few hundred thousand clones, about nine tenths of them appearing once. CDR1 and CDR2 from the germline V gene are SGHTA and FQGNSA. The CDR3 is 18 amino acids. V lost 6 bases and J lost 5; bases outside the gene matches: 15. The source material was PBMCs or T cells enriched from blood (not recorded which). The sequence was obtained from a woman aged 40 to 50 who had been exposed to COVID-19. This chain links TRBV7-2 with TRBJ2-5; 13 nucleotides match TRBD2. The CDR3 coding sequence is TGTGCCAGCAGTTACCGACTAGCGGGAGGAGGGGCGCGGGAGACCCAGTACTTC. Translation: CASSYRLAGGGARETQYF.